This TCR beta chain was sequenced in a study of regulatory T cells. Germline-derived CDR1 and CDR2 are MNHNS and SASEGT. The CDR3 totals 15 residues. Trimming cost V 5 bases and J 1 base; bases outside gene matches: 6. As to this clone: Its antigen is currently unknown.

Primers: 52 TRBV forward and 13 TRBJ reverse. Libraries were prepared by immunoSEQ multiplex PCR; TCRdb keeps only in-frame clonotypes and omits some of them. This table has approximately 37,000 clones, approximately 91% appearing once. The study's findings and limits: Hydrophobic residues at CDR3 positions 6 and 7 were enriched in conventional CD4+ T cells of CD3G-deficient patients. In patients, unique TRB V-J pairs were restricted and V/J usage skewed, especially in Tregs.

The TCR sequence derives from a person aged 18 to 30 with CD3G deficiency. This chain links TRBV6-1 with TRBJ2-7; 9 bases align to TRBD1. The sequenced sample was conventional CD4+ T cells sorted from blood. DNA for the CDR3: TGTGCCAGCAGTTTCACAGGGGGCGCTTCCTACGAGCAGTACTTC. Translation gives CASSFTGGASYEQYF.